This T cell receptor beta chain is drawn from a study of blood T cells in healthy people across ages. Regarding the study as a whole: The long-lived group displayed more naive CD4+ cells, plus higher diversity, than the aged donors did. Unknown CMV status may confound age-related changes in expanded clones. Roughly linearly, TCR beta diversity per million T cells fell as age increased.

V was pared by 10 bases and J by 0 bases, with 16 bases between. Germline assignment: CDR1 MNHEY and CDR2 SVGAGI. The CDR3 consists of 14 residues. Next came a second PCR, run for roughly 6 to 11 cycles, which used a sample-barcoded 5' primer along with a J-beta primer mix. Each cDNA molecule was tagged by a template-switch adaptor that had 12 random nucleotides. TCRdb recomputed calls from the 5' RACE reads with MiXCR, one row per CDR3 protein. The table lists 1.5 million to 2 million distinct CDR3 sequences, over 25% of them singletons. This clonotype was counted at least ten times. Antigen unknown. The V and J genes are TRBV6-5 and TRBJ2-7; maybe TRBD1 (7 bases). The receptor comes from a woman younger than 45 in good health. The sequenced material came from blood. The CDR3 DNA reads TGTGCCACCTCCCAGGGGGGACCCTCCTACGAGCAGTACTTC. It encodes CATSQGGPSYEQYF.